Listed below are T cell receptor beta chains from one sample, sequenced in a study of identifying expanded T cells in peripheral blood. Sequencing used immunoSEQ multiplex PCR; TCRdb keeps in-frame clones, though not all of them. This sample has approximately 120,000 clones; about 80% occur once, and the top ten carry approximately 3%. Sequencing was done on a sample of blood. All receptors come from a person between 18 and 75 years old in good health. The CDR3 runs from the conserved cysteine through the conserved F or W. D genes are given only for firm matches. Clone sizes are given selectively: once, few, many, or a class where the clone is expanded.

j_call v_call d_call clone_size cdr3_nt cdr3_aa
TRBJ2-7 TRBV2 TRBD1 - TGTGCCAGCACCCTGGACAGGGCGAGCTCCTACGAGCAGTACTTC CASTLDRASSYEQYF
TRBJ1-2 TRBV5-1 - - TGCGCCAGCAGCTCCCCGGGGCCAAGGGGGTACTATGGCTACACCTTC CASSSPGPRGYYGYTF
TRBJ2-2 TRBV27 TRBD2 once TGTGCCAGCAGCAACCTCATCGCGGGGGGGAAGAACGGGGAGCTGTTTTTT CASSNLIAGGKNGELFF
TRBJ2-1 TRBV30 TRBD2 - TGTGCCTGGACGAGCGGGATCAACAATGAGCAGTTCTTC CAWTSGINNEQFF
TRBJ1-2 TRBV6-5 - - TGTGCCAGCAGTTATTCCGAAGATGGCTACACCTTC CASSYSEDGYTF
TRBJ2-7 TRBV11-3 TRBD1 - TGTGCCAGCAGCACCCCGGGGACAGGGAGGAGCTACGAGCAGTACTTC CASSTPGTGRSYEQYF
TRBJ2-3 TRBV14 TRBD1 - TGTGCCAGCAGCCAAGAGGACAGGGGATATAGGGATACGCAGTATTTT CASSQEDRGYRDTQYF
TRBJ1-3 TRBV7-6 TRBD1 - TGTGCCAGCAGCGCCCAGGGACAGATGACTGGAAACACCATATATTTT CASSAQGQMTGNTIYF
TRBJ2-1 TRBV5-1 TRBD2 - TGCGCCAGCAGCTTGACTAGCGGATACTACAATGAGCAGTTCTTC CASSLTSGYYNEQFF
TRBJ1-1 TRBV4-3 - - TGCGCCAGCAGCGAAGGACTTTACGTCCCCACTGAAGCTTTCTTT CASSEGLYVPTEAFF
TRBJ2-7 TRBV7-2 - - TGTGCCAGCAGCTCCAGGACAATCTACGAGCAGTACTTC CASSSRTIYEQYF
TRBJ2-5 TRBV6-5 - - TGTGCCAGCAGTTACTCGGGGACCCCCCATCAAGAGACCCAGTACTTC CASSYSGTPHQETQYF
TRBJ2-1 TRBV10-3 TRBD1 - TGTGCCATCAGTGAGTACGAGGGGGCTGAGCAGTTCTTC CAISEYEGAEQFF
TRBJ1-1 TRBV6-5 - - TGTGCCAGCAGTTCCACCAGGGGTGAGGCTTTCTTT CASSSTRGEAFF
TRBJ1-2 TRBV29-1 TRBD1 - TGCAGCGTTGATACAGGGGTGATAGATGGCTACACCTTC CSVDTGVIDGYTF
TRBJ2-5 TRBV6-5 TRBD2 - TGTGCCAGCAGTTACGATTGGGGGGGTTGGGAGACCCAGTACTTC CASSYDWGGWETQYF
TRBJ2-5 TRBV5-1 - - TGCGCCAGCAGCCCACCGGACAGACCTCAAGAGACCCAGTACTTC CASSPPDRPQETQYF
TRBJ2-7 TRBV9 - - TGTGCCAGCAGCGTAGCCTCTGACAGCTCCTACGAGCAGTACTTC CASSVASDSSYEQYF
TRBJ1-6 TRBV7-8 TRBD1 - TGTGCCAGCAGCGAGAGACAGGGACTTAATTCACCCCTCCACTTT CASSERQGLNSPLHF
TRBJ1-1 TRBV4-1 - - TGCGCCAGCAGCCAAGGTTCGAACACTGAAGCTTTCTTT CASSQGSNTEAFF
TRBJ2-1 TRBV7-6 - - TGTGCCAGCAGCTTACGGTGGGGAAGCAATGAGCAGTTCTTC CASSLRWGSNEQFF
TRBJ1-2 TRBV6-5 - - TGTGCCAGCAGTCCTAGGACAGACTATGGCTACACCTTC CASSPRTDYGYTF